The 14 T cell receptor beta chains presented below share a single source sample, sequenced in a study of regulatory T cells in long-lasting Graves disease. For TCR beta, libraries came from iRepertoire HTBI primers and Arm-PCR of CDR3 regions. MiXCR, run by TCRdb on the multiplex PCR reads, gives a single entry per CDR3 protein. This table holds roughly 350,000 distinct CDR3 sequences, 16% found once. As for time point: newly diagnosed GD, antithyroid drugs for less than 3 months. PBMCs were the source of the RNA used for TCR sequencing. The sample was also reused in another study, on T cells in Graves' hyperthyroidism and ophthalmopathy.

Sequences were derived from peripheral blood mononuclear cells (PBMCs), sampled at new diagnosis, from a patient treated with antithyroid drugs. Receptors originate from a man in his forties or fifties with Graves disease.

This clonotype was recorded at least ten times. This chain uses TRBV3-1 with TRBJ2-1; 9 nucleotides align to TRBD2. This CDR3 region has 18 residues. CDR1 and CDR2 from the germline V gene are LGHDT and YNNKEL (reference sequence). The V gene end was trimmed by 0 bases and the J gene end by 5 bases; junction bases not matched to a gene: 11. The CDR3 DNA sequence: TGTGCCAGCAGCCAAGAACTTGGAGCGGGGGGTACCGACAATGAGCAGTTCTTC. Protein sequence: CASSQELGAGGTDNEQFF.

CDR3 loop: CSGRQDYNSPLHF. CDR3 DNA sequence: TGCAGTGGCCGACAGGATTACAATTCACCCCTCCACTTT. V gene TRBV20-1 combines with J gene TRBJ1-6, with D possibly TRBD1 on 6 matching bases. This CDR3 is 13 amino acids long. Trimming cost V 7 bases and J 7 bases, with 14 bases left between them. Looked up from germline, CDR1 is DFQATT and CDR2 is SNEGSKA (reference sequence).

This clonotype was seen at least ten times. The CDR3 protein is CASSWDSQAGELFF. DNA for the CDR3: TGTGCCAGCAGTTGGGACTCCCAGGCCGGGGAGCTGTTTTTT. The chain uses TRBV7-8 and TRBJ2-2; D possibly corresponds to TRBD2 (6 bases). Between the trimmed V and J ends, which lost 6 bases and 6 bases, there was a span of 14 bases. The CDR3 sequence is 14 residues long. Looked up from germline, CDR1 is SGHVS and CDR2 is FQNEAQ.

This clonotype was counted ten times or more. This chain links TRBV18 with TRBJ2-5, with a tentative D call TRBD1 (6 bases). The CDR3 spans 13 residues. V was cut by 3 bases and J by 5 bases, with 10 bases left in between. Per the germline V gene, CDR1 is KGHSH and CDR2 is LQKENI. For the CDR3, the DNA is TGTGCCAGCTCACCGACAGGCAGGGAGACCCAGTACTTC. Translated, it gives CASSPTGRETQYF.

This clonotype was recorded at least ten times. The chain combines TRBV18 with TRBJ2-7; no firm D call. The CDR3 runs to 14 residues. The germline CDR1 and CDR2 sequences are KGHSH and LQKENI. The ends were cut back, 0 bases at V and 6 bases at J, with 12 bases in the middle. Here the CDR3 DNA reads TGTGCCAGCTCACCACCCGCGTACGGTTCCGAGCAGTACTTC. Translating gives CASSPPAYGSEQYF.

About this clonotype itself: This may come from a read error, since a much larger clone is one base off. The CDR3 reads CASCLHPGLENTGELFF. The DNA of the CDR3 is TGTGCCAGCTGCTTACATCCCGGACTAGAGAACACCGGGGAGCTGTTTTTT. The chain joins TRBV7-8 to TRBJ2-2, with 7 bases matching TRBD2. The CDR3 consists of 17 residues. Germline V gene sequence: CDR1 SGHVS, CDR2 FQNEAQ.

This clonotype has a handful of counts. This rearrangement joins TRBV6-1 to TRBJ2-2; D perhaps matches TRBD1 (5 bases). The V and J ends lost 2 bases and 1 base respectively, with 8 bases between them. Germline V gene sequence: CDR1 MNHNS, CDR2 SASEGT. This CDR3 has 15 residues. CDR3 protein: CASSEPGQNTGELFF. The CDR3 DNA follows: TGTGCCAGCAGTGAACCAGGACAGAACACCGGGGAGCTGTTTTTT.

This clonotype came up many times. The chain combines TRBV2 with TRBJ2-3, with unresolved D. Trimming removed 3 bases at V and 5 bases at J, with 12 bases between. Germline values: CDR1 SNHLY, CDR2 FYNNEI. The CDR3 runs 14 residues. CDR3 DNA: TGTGCCAGCAGTGATCAAACGTGGAAAGATACGCAGTATTTT. This translates into CASSDQTWKDTQYF.

This clonotype was counted many times. The V call is TRBV13, the J call TRBJ2-5, with D tentatively TRBD2 (5 bases). The CDR3 is 14 amino acids. Per germline, CDR1 PRHDT and CDR2 FYEKMQ (reference sequence). The V gene lost 2 bases and the J gene lost 4 bases, with 11 bases spanning the gap. CDR3 in DNA: TGTGCCAGCAGCTTAATGGGGAGCGCAGAGACCCAGTACTTC. Protein sequence: CASSLMGSAETQYF.

This clonotype was detected only a few times. The gene calls are TRBV10-3 and TRBJ2-1, with D perhaps matching TRBD2 (5 bases). This CDR3 has 14 residues. The V and J ends lost 0 bases and 7 bases respectively, with 10 bases between them. Germline assignment: CDR1 ENHRY and CDR2 SYGVKD. For the CDR3, the DNA is TGTGCCATCAGTGAGTCCCTAGCTACTAATGAGCAGTTCTTC. Translation: CAISESLATNEQFF.

This clonotype was counted at least ten times. V gene TRBV28 combines with J gene TRBJ1-2; tentatively, D is TRBD1 (5 bases). The CDR3 length is 16 residues. Germline CDR1 reads MDHEN; CDR2 reads SYDVKM. V dropped 8 bases and J dropped 4 bases, with 23 bases sitting between them. The CDR3 bases are TGTGCCAGCTCCAGCTCCTCCCGGGACTGGTTCTATGGCTACACCTTC. Residues: CASSSSSRDWFYGYTF.

Only a few counts were recorded for this clonotype. The V and J genes are TRBV3-1 and TRBJ2-2; D remains ambiguous. Germline V gene lookup returns CDR1 LGHDT and CDR2 YNNKEL (reference sequence). Trimming cost V 2 bases and J 2 bases, with 12 bases left between them. CDR3 size: 16 residues. CDR3 sequence: CASSQSRVINTGELFF. The DNA of the CDR3 is TGTGCCAGCAGCCAAAGCCGGGTGATTAACACCGGGGAGCTGTTTTTT.

This clonotype came up a few times. The chain carries TRBV14 and TRBJ1-2; D unclear. Deletions cut 1 base from V and 6 bases from J, with 9 bases between. The CDR3 runs to 13 residues. From germline, CDR1 is SGHDN and CDR2 FVKESK. The CDR3 protein is CASSQGPWNGYTF. CDR3 sequence (DNA): TGTGCCAGCAGCCAAGGGCCGTGGAATGGCTACACCTTC.

This clonotype was observed at least ten times. The chain combines TRBV6-1 with TRBJ1-6; 10 nucleotides match TRBD1. Germline CDR1 is MNHNS and CDR2 is SASEGT. The CDR3 loop spans 14 amino acids. V shed 10 bases and J 7 bases; nucleotides not matched to a gene: 7. This CDR3 reads CATKRGQGNSPLHF. CDR3 DNA sequence: TGTGCCACCAAGAGGGGACAGGGGAATTCACCCCTCCACTTT.